This is a list of T cell receptor beta chains from one sample in a study of T-cell reconstitution after alpha-beta-depleted transplantation in children. Via MiXCR, TCRdb re-called the PCR reads, giving one row per CDR3 protein. The sample carries approximately 640,000 distinct CDR3 sequences, 16% recorded once. The specimen comprised PBMCs from the stem cell graft donor, sampled from the stem cell graft. These receptors were obtained from a human donor who donated a stem cell graft to a child with acute myeloid leukemia. The CDR3 runs from the conserved cysteine through the conserved F or W. Clone size is shown for a subset of rows, as once, few, many or a class of expanded clone.

clone size	V gene	J gene	CDR3 protein
few	TRBV5-1	TRBJ1-1	CASSLPPVRGQVF
many	TRBV12-3/TRBV12-4	TRBJ2-1	CASSLAWGNEQFF
many	TRBV20-1	TRBJ1-2	CSARDPRGDSRGYTF
few	TRBV7-9	TRBJ2-1	CASSPRDILNYNEQFF
few	TRBV12-3/TRBV12-4	TRBJ2-2	CASNSGTPNTGELFF
many	TRBV5-1	TRBJ2-7	CASSLSTDSYEQYF
.	TRBV7-2	TRBJ1-5	CASSLAGARVHQPQHF
many	TRBV20-1	TRBJ1-2	CSASNPETPNYGYTF
many	TRBV12-3/TRBV12-4	TRBJ2-7	CASGSSYEQYF
many	TRBV9	TRBJ2-1	CASSVGDGSEQFF
.	TRBV20-1	TRBJ2-5	CSARDLLLAAQAETQYF
many	TRBV20-1	TRBJ2-5	CSARHGTVLGGYQETQYF
.	TRBV27	TRBJ2-2	CASSPSHGTGELFF
many	TRBV10-3	TRBJ1-1	CAISDDQAYTEAFF
.	TRBV20-1	TRBJ2-1	CSATAGFDEQFF
many	TRBV20-1	TRBJ2-1	CSASRGQGTNEQFF
many	TRBV7-2	TRBJ2-7	CASSLQGFYEQYF
once	TRBV7-2	TRBJ1-3	CASSYRSSGNTIYF
.	TRBV6-1	TRBJ2-4	CASSRPTSGIQYF
many	TRBV15	TRBJ1-5	CATSRVGRSINQPQHF
.	TRBV27	TRBJ1-5	CASSLSGGGGQPQHF
few	TRBV11-3	TRBJ2-5	CASSLSPGKTQYF
few	TRBV7-2	TRBJ2-7	CASRSGTTYEQYF
.	TRBV5-1	TRBJ2-3	CASRSPEATQYF
.	TRBV12-3/TRBV12-4	TRBJ2-5	CASSPGGVISPPHF
few	TRBV5-6	TRBJ2-1	CASSWGGGLQGEQFF
many	TRBV20-1	TRBJ1-5	CSAWGMGYSNQPQHF
many	TRBV12-3/TRBV12-4	TRBJ2-2	CATKPPGANTGELFF
many	TRBV10-3	TRBJ1-1	CAISEQGYGEAFF
.	TRBV4-1	TRBJ1-5	CASSQGGIGGDGRQPQHF
many	TRBV29-1	TRBJ1-3	CSVEDAGSGNTIYF
many	TRBV10-3	TRBJ2-3	CAIALSGVGTDTQYF
.	TRBV19	TRBJ1-5	CASFPSVGLMRFDQPQHF
few	TRBV4-3	TRBJ2-3	CASSQGSGGYPDTQYF
many	TRBV12-3/TRBV12-4	TRBJ1-1	CASSSHTEAFF
many	TRBV12-3/TRBV12-4	TRBJ1-1	CASSGGPVGTEAFF
.	TRBV11-2	TRBJ1-3	CASSPIGVSGNTIYF
.	TRBV11-1	TRBJ2-1	CASSLAGQAGVPSGDEQFF
many	TRBV20-1	TRBJ1-5	CSARFWGVGNQPQHF
few	TRBV7-9	TRBJ2-2	CASSVQGAGELFF
many	TRBV28	TRBJ1-6	CASTSSGDGLHF
many	TRBV20-1	TRBJ1-5	CSAMAAGINQPQHF